Listed below are T cell receptor beta chains from one sample, sequenced in a study of CD8 T cells in ankylosing spondylitis. TCRdb redid the calling of the 5' RACE reads with MiXCR, one entry per CDR3 protein. The sample lists about 340,000 distinct CDR3 sequences, 14% to 15% occurring once. Sample: blood, either unsorted or a sorted T cell fraction (not recorded which). These receptors all come from a male donor with ankylosing spondylitis or in good health (not recorded which). CDR3s include the opening cysteine and the closing phenylalanine or tryptophan. A D gene is named only where the DNA matches it firmly. Expanded clones are given a class, and other clones once, few, many or no size at all.

NA NA TRBJ2-1 TRBV5-1 TGCGCCAGCAGCTTGGCAGGTAATTCCTACAATGAGCAGTTCTTC CASSLAGNSYNEQFF
NA NA TRBJ1-6 TRBV12-3/TRBV12-4 TGTGCCAGCACCTCCGTAGGGGTTACGAGTTCACCCCTCCACTTT CASTSVGVTSSPLHF
NA NA TRBJ1-1 TRBV12-3/TRBV12-4 TGTGCCAGCAGTTTGGGACTCTTGAGCACTGAAGCTTTCTTT CASSLGLLSTEAFF
NA NA TRBJ1-2 TRBV3-1 TGTGCCAGCAGCCAAATTACAGACTATGGCTACACCTTC CASSQITDYGYTF
NA TRBD1 TRBJ2-1 TRBV10-3 TGTGCCATCAGTGGCTGGACAGGGGGCTCCTACAATGAGCAGTTCTTC CAISGWTGGSYNEQFF
few NA TRBJ2-5 TRBV5-6 TGTGCCAGCAGCCCCCCGAGAGGTGGAGAGACCCAGTACTTC CASSPPRGGETQYF
NA NA TRBJ2-5 TRBV9 TGTGCCAGCAGCGTAGGGGCAGACAGTCAAGAGACCCAGTACTTC CASSVGADSQETQYF
NA NA TRBJ2-5 TRBV27 TGTGCCAGCAGTCTCTTTACCGGGACGTTGGCCCCAGAGACCCAGTACTTC CASSLFTGTLAPETQYF
few TRBD2 TRBJ2-1 TRBV10-2 TGCGCCAGCAAGGATCTAGCGGGCCGCGCTAGCTCCTACAATGAGCAGTTCTTC CASKDLAGRASSYNEQFF
NA NA TRBJ1-2 TRBV6-6 TGTGCCAGCAGTCCTCCGACCGGGGAGGGCTACACCTTC CASSPPTGEGYTF
NA NA TRBJ2-6 TRBV6-6 TGTGCCAGCAGCGGCTCTGGGGCCAACGTCCTGACTTTC CASSGSGANVLTF
NA TRBD1 TRBJ2-1 TRBV29-1 TGCAGCGCGGCCGGGGACAGGGGCGATGAGCAGTTCTTC CSAAGDRGDEQFF
NA NA TRBJ2-7 TRBV7-2 TGTGCCAGCAGCTTAGGTGGGGCGACAGGTAACCTCTACGAGCAGTACTTC CASSLGGATGNLYEQYF
NA TRBD2 TRBJ2-3 TRBV7-9 TGTGCCAGCAGCTTAGGTGGACTAGCGGATACGCAGTATTTT CASSLGGLADTQYF
NA TRBD1 TRBJ1-5 TRBV27 TGTGCCAGCAGTTTATGGGGGACAGGGGCTCAGCCCCAGCATTTT CASSLWGTGAQPQHF
few TRBD1 TRBJ2-4 TRBV20-1 TGCAGTGCTAGAGCTTTGGGACAGGGCGCCGTAAAAAACATTCAGTACTTC CSARALGQGAVKNIQYF
NA NA TRBJ2-7 TRBV4-2 TGTGCCAGCAGCCCCCGGTTAGGGCCCTGGGTAGAGCAGTACTTC CASSPRLGPWVEQYF
NA NA TRBJ2-3 TRBV12-3/TRBV12-4 TGTGCCAGCGGATCCTCTTCCCGGGGACCAGATACGCAGTATTTT CASGSSSRGPDTQYF
many NA TRBJ2-7 TRBV7-9 TGTGCCAGCAGCCCGGCCTACGAGCAGTACTTC CASSPAYEQYF
NA NA TRBJ2-7 TRBV7-2 TGTGCCAGCAACTTAAAGGGTTACGAGCAGTACTTC CASNLKGYEQYF
NA TRBD1 TRBJ2-7 TRBV12-3/TRBV12-4 TGTGCCAGCAGGGACAGGGGTGAGCAGTACTTC CASRDRGEQYF
few TRBD2 TRBJ2-3 TRBV12-3/TRBV12-4 TGTGCCAGCAGTTTGGGGACTAGGCTCACAGATACGCAGTATTTT CASSLGTRLTDTQYF
NA TRBD1 TRBJ1-6 TRBV5-1 TGCGCCAGCAGCATTACTGGACAGGAGAATTCACCCCTCCACTTT CASSITGQENSPLHF
few TRBD1 TRBJ1-5 TRBV20-1 TGCAGTGCTGGCCCAGGGGGAAATCAGCCCCAGCATTTT CSAGPGGNQPQHF
few NA TRBJ1-1 TRBV5-6 TGTGCCAGCAGCTCGCTACGGGGGACTGAAGCTTTCTTT CASSSLRGTEAFF
few TRBD1 TRBJ1-2 TRBV25-1 TGTGCCAGCAGTGATCAGAAGACAGGGATCGTAGGTGGCTACACCTTC CASSDQKTGIVGGYTF
NA TRBD2 TRBJ2-3 TRBV5-4 TGTGCCAGCAGTCCTCGGACTAGTGAACTGCCAGATACGCAGTATTTT CASSPRTSELPDTQYF
few NA TRBJ1-1 TRBV2 TGTGCCAGCACTCCGCAGGGAGGGAACACTGAAGCTTTCTTT CASTPQGGNTEAFF
few NA TRBJ2-1 TRBV2 TGTGCCAGCTTTAGGGGTCGCTACAATGAGCAGTTCTTC CASFRGRYNEQFF
NA TRBD2 TRBJ2-5 TRBV4-2 TGTGCCAGCAGCCAAGATGGCGGGGGACCCAACCAAGAGACCCAGTACTTC CASSQDGGGPNQETQYF
few TRBD1 TRBJ1-2 TRBV20-1 TGCAGTGCTCCACAGGGGGATGGCTATGGCTACACCTTC CSAPQGDGYGYTF
many NA TRBJ2-2 TRBV5-5 TGTGCCAGCAGCGGTCCGAACACCGGGGAGCTGTTTTTT CASSGPNTGELFF
few NA TRBJ2-1 TRBV24-1 TGTGCCACCAGTGATTCAAGGGGTCTCGCCAATGAGCAGTTCTTC CATSDSRGLANEQFF
NA TRBD1 TRBJ1-2 TRBV7-9 TGTGCCAGCAGCTTAACTACAGGGGGCTCAAATGGCTACACCTTC CASSLTTGGSNGYTF
NA NA TRBJ2-3 TRBV2 TGTGCCAGCAGTCTCGACCGCGAATTTAAGGATACGCAGTATTTT CASSLDREFKDTQYF
NA NA TRBJ2-2 TRBV5-1 TGCGCCAGCGCGTCACAGGACACCGGGGAGCTGTTTTTT CASASQDTGELFF
few TRBD1 TRBJ2-5 TRBV14 TGTGCCAGCAGCCAATGGACAGGGAGCGTGGGAGAGACCCAGTACTTC CASSQWTGSVGETQYF
NA NA TRBJ1-4 TRBV25-1 TGTGCCAGCAGTGAAACAGGGAATGAAAAACTGTTTTTT CASSETGNEKLFF
many NA TRBJ2-1 TRBV3-1 TGTGCCAGCAGCCAAGTGACAGGATACAATGAGCAGTTCTTC CASSQVTGYNEQFF
NA TRBD1 TRBJ1-2 TRBV4-1 TGCGCCAGCAGCCAAGTGGACAGGGTGCGTCCTGGCTACACCTTC CASSQVDRVRPGYTF